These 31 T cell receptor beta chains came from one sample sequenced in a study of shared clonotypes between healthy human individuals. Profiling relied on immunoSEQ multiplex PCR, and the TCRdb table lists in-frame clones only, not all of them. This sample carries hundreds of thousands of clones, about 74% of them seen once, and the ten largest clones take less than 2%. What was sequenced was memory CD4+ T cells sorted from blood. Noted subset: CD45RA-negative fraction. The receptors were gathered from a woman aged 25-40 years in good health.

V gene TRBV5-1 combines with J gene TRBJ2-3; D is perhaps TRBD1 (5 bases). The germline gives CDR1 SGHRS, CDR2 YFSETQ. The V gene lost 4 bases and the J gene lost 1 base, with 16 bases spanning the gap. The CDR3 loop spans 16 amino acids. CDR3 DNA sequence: TGCGCCAGCAGCCAAGGGCAGGGATGGGGCACAGATACGCAGTATTTT. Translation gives CASSQGQGWGTDTQYF.

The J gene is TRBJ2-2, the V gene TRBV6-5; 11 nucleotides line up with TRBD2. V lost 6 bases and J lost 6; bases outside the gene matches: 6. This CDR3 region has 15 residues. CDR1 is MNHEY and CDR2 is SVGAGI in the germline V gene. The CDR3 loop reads CASRKTSGSPGELFF. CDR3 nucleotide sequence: TGTGCCAGCAGGAAAACTAGCGGGAGTCCCGGGGAGCTGTTTTTT.

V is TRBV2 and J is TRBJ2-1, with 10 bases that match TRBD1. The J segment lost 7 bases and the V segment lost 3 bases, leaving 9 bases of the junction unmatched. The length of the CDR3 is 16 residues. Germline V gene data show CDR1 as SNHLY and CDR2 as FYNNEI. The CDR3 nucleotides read TGTGCCAGCAGTGAGCAGACAGGGGGCGCGAAAAATGAGCAGTTCTTC. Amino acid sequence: CASSEQTGGAKNEQFF.

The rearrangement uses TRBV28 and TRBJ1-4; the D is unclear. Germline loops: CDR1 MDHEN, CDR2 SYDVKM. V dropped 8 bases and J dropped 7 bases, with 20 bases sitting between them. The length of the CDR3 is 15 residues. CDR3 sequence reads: CASGPSEFGFEKLFF. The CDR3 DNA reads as TGTGCCAGCGGTCCATCGGAATTCGGGTTTGAAAAACTGTTTTTT.

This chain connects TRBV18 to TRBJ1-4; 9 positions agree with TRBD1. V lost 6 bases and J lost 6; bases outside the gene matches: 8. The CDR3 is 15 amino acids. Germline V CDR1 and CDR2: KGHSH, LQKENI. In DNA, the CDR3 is TGTGCCAGCTCGCCCCCGGGACAGGGAGATGAAAAACTGTTTTTT. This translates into CASSPPGQGDEKLFF.

The CDR3 region is CASSENRGLETQYF. The CDR3 region has the DNA TGTGCCAGTAGTGAAAACAGGGGGCTGGAGACCCAGTACTTC. The rearrangement uses TRBV19 and TRBJ2-5; 9 nucleotides align to TRBD1. CDR3 length: 14 amino acids. The V gene end was trimmed by 5 bases and the J gene end by 5 bases; junction bases not matched to a gene: 6. Germline loops: CDR1 LNHDA, CDR2 SQIVND (reference sequence).

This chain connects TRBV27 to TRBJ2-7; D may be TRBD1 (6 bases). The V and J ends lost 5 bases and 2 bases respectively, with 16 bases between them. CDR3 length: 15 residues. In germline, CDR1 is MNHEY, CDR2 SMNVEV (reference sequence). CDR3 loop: CASSTHGTLTYEQYF. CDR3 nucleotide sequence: TGTGCCAGCAGTACCCACGGGACACTTACCTACGAGCAGTACTTC.

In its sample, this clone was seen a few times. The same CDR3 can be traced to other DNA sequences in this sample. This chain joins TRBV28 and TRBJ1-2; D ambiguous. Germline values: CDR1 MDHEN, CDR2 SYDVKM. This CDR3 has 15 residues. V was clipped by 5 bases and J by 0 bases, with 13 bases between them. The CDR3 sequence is CASSPRGRPNYGYTF. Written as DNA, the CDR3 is TGTGCCAGCAGTCCCCGGGGAAGACCTAACTATGGCTACACCTTC.

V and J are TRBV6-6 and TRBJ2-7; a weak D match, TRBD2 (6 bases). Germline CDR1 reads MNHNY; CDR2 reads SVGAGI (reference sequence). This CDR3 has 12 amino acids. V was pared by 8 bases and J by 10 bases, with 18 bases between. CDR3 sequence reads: CASRDVGREQYF. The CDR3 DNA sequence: TGTGCCAGCCGCGACGTGGGGCGGGAACAGTACTTC.

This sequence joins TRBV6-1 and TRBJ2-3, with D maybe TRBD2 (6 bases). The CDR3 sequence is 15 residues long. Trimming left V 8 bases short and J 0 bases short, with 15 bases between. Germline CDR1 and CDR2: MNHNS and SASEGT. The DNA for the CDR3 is TGTGCCAGCTTTGGTATTGCGGGAAGCACAGATACGCAGTATTTT. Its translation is CASFGIAGSTDTQYF.

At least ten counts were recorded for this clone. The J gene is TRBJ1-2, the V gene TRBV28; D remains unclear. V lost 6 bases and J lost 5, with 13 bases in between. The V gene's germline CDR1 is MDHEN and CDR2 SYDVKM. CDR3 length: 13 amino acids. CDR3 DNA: TGTGCCAGCAGCCCGGGTGGCCATTATGGCTACACCTTC. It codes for CASSPGGHYGYTF.

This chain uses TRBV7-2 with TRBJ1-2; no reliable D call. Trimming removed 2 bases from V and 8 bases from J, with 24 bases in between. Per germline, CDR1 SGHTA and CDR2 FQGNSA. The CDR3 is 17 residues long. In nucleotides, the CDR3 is TGTGCCAGCAGCTTAATCGGGCAGTCGGGGTTAGGAAAAGGCTACACCTTC. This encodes CASSLIGQSGLGKGYTF.

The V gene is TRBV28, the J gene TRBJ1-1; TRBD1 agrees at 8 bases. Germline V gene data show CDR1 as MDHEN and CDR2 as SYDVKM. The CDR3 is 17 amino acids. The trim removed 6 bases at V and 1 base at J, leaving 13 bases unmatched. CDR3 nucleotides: TGTGCCAGCAGCGGGGGGACAGGTCTGACCCCGAACACTGAAGCTTTCTTT. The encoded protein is CASSGGTGLTPNTEAFF.

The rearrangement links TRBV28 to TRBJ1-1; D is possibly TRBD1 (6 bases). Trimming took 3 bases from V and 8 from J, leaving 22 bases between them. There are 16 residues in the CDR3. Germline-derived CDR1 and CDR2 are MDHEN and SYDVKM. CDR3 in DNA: TGTGCCAGCAGTTTTATGGCGCTGACAGGCGGGTTAGAAGCTTTCTTT. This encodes CASSFMALTGGLEAFF.

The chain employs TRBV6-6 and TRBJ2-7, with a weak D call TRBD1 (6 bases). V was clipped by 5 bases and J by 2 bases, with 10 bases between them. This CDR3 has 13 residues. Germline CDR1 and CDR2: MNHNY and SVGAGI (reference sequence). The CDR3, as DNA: TGTGCCAGCAGTACCCGGGACACCTACGAGCAGTACTTC. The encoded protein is CASSTRDTYEQYF.

Written as DNA, the CDR3 is TGTGCCAGCATGACAGGATTCTATGGCTACACCTTC. It yields the protein CASMTGFYGYTF. The chain uses TRBV28 and TRBJ1-2; a weak D match, TRBD1 (6 bases). Trimming removed 7 bases from V and 4 bases from J, with 10 bases in between. Germline V gene lookup returns CDR1 MDHEN and CDR2 SYDVKM. The CDR3 totals 12 residues.

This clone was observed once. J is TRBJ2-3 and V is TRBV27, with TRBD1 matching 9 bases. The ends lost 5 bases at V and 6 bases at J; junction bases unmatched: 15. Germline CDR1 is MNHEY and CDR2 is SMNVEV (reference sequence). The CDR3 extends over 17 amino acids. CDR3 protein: CASSPIQNRGPSDTQYF. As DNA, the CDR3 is TGTGCCAGCAGTCCGATCCAAAACAGGGGGCCGTCCGATACGCAGTATTTT.

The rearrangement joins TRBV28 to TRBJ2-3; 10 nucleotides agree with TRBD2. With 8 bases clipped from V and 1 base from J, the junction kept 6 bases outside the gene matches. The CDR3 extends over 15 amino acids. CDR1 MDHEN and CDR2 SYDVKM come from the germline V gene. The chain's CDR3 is CASVVGTSGTDTQYF. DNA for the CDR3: TGTGCCAGCGTTGTAGGGACTAGCGGCACAGATACGCAGTATTTT. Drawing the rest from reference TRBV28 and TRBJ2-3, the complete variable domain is DVKVTQSSRYLVKRTGEKVFLECVQDMDHENMFWYRQDPGLGLRLIYFSYDVKMKEKGDIPEGYSVSREKKERFSLILESASTNQTSMYLCASVVGTSGTDTQYFGPGTRLTVL.

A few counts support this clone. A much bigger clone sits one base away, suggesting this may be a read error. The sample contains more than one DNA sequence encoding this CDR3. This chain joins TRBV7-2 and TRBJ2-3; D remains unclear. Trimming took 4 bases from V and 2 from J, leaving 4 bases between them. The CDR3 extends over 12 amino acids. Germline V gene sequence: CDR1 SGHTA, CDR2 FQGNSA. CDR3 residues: CASSSYTDTQYF. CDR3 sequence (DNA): TGTGCCAGCAGCTCCTACACAGATACGCAGTATTTT.

The CDR3 spells CASSLVAELNEQYF. CDR3 coding DNA: TGCGCCAGCAGCTTGGTAGCGGAGCTCAACGAGCAGTACTTC. This sequence joins TRBV5-1 and TRBJ2-7; possibly TRBD2 for D (6 bases). Germline V gene sequence: CDR1 SGHRS, CDR2 YFSETQ. V shed 0 bases and J shed 5 bases, with 12 bases lying between them. The CDR3 is 14 residues long.

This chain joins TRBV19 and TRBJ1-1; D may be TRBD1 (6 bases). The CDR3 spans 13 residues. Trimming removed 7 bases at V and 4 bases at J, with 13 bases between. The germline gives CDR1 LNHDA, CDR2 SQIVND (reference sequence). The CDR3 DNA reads TGTGCCAGTACCTACATAGGGGGCACTGAAGCTTTCTTT. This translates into CASTYIGGTEAFF.

The CDR3 coding sequence is TGTGCCAGCACCCCTTTATTGTCGGTGAAAGGGGATCAGCCCCAGCATTTT. It encodes CASTPLLSVKGDQPQHF. This chain uses TRBV28 with TRBJ1-5; maybe TRBD1 (5 bases). Germline V gene data show CDR1 as MDHEN and CDR2 as SYDVKM. The CDR3 sequence is 17 residues long. Trimming removed 7 bases from V and 5 bases from J, with 24 bases in between.

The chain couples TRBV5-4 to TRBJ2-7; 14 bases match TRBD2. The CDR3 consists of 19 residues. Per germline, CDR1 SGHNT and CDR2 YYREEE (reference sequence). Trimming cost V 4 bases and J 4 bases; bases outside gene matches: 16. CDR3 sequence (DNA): TGTGCCAGCAGCCGAGGGGGGACTAGCGGGAGTTTGATATCGTACGAGCAGTACTTC. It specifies CASSRGGTSGSLISYEQYF. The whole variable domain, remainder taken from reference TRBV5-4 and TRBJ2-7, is ETGVTQSPTHLIKTRGQQVTLRCSSQSGHNTVSWYQQALGQGPQFIFQYYREEENGRGNFPPRFSGLQFPNYSSELNVNALELDDSALYLCASSRGGTSGSLISYEQYFGPGTRLTVT.

The CDR3: CASSRTRKMNTEAFF. The CDR3 DNA is TGTGCCAGCAGCCGTACTCGAAAGATGAACACTGAAGCTTTCTTT. The chain recombines TRBV28 with TRBJ1-1; D remains unclear. Germline V gives CDR1 MDHEN, CDR2 SYDVKM. V lost 6 bases and J 0 bases, leaving 14 bases between the germline ends. This CDR3 contains 15 residues.

Here the CDR3 DNA reads TGTGCCTGGAGTCTAGGGGCGGCGGGACACCAAGAGACCCAGTACTTC. It codes for CAWSLGAAGHQETQYF. The chain recombines TRBV30 with TRBJ2-5, with D possibly matching TRBD2 (6 bases). V was cut by 2 bases and J by 0 bases, with 16 bases left in between. Germline CDR1 reads GTSNPN; CDR2 reads SVGIG (reference sequence). The CDR3 spans 16 residues.

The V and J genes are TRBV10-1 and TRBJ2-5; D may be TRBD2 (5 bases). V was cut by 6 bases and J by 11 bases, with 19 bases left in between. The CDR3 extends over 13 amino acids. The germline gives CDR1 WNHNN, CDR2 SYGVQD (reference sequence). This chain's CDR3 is CASSSFLGGEQYF. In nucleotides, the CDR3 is TGCGCCAGCAGCAGCTTCCTTGGTGGGGAGCAGTACTTC.

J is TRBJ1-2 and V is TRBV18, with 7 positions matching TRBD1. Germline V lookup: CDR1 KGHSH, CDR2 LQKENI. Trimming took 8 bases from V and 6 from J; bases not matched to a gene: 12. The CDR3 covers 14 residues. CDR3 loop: CASAHRQGRDGYTF. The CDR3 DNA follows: TGTGCCAGCGCTCACCGACAGGGTCGGGATGGCTACACCTTC. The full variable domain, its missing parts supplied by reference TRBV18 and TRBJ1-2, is NAGVMQNPRHLVRRRGQEARLRCSPMKGHSHVYWYRQLPEEGLKFMVYLQKENIIDESGMPKERFSAEFPKEGPSILRIQQVVRGDSAAYFCASAHRQGRDGYTFGSGTRLTVV.

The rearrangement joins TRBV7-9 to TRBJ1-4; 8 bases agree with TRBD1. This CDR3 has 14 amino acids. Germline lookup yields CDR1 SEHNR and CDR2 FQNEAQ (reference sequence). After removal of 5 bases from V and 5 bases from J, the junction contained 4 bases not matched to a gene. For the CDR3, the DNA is TGTGCCAGCAGCCTGACAGGGGTAAATGAAAAACTGTTTTTT. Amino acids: CASSLTGVNEKLFF.

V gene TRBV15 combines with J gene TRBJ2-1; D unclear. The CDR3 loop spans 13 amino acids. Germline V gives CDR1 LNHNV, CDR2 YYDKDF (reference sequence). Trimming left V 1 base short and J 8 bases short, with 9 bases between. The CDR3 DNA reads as TGTGCCACCAGCAGAGGAGCGTTCGATGAGCAGTTCTTC. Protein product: CATSRGAFDEQFF.

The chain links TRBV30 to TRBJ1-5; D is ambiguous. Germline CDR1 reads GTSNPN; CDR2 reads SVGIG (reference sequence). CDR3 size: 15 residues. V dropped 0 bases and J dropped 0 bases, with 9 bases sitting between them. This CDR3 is CAWSVGSNSNQPQHF. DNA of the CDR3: TGTGCCTGGAGTGTGGGCTCAAATAGCAATCAGCCCCAGCATTTT.

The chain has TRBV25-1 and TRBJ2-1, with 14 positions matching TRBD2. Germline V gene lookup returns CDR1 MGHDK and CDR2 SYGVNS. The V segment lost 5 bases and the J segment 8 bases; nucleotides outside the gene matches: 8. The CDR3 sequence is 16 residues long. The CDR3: CASSLGTSGSGDEQFF. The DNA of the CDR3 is TGTGCCAGCAGTCTGGGGACTAGCGGGAGTGGGGATGAGCAGTTCTTC.